The clone carrying this TCR beta chain occurred a few times. Its antigen remains unknown. Per the germline V gene, CDR1 is ENHRY and CDR2 is SYGVKD. This CDR3 spans 13 amino acids. Trimming took 6 bases from V and 7 from J; bases not matched to a gene: 6. A second about 7 to 11 cycle PCR used barcoded and J-beta primers. Via MiXCR, TCRdb re-called the 5' RACE reads, giving one row per CDR3 protein. The top ten hold over 3.5% of the sample, which has 1.5 million or so distinct CDR3 sequences, 35% to 45% seen once. The data are from a study of blood T cells in healthy people across ages. Findings and limits, study-wide: Strong correlation existed between TCR beta diversity and naive T cell percentage. Donor CMV status, an unknown factor, possibly confounded changes in expanded clonotypes.

This receptor was obtained from a woman aged 18-29 years in good health. The chain is built from TRBV10-3 and TRBJ2-1, with 7 bases fitting TRBD2. Sample: blood. CDR3 amino acids: CAIRLGGGNEQFF. CDR3 nucleotides: TGTGCCATCAGACTTGGGGGAGGGAATGAGCAGTTCTTC.